The 7 T cell receptor beta chains below come from one sample, sequenced in a study of shared clonotypes between healthy human individuals. CD45RO negativity and positive selection for CCR7 defined naive CD8 cells, a population that excluded terminally differentiated effector memory CD45RA+ cells. Generated by immunoSEQ multiplex PCR, the TCRdb table keeps only in-frame clones and is missing some. The profile shows about 800,000 clones, 96% of them singletons. Sequencing used naive CD8+ T cells sorted from blood. Receptors originate from a young man in good health.

The rearrangement links TRBV15 to TRBJ2-1; tentatively, D is TRBD1 (5 bases). The V gene lost 5 bases and the J gene lost 4 bases, with 15 bases spanning the gap. CDR1 and CDR2 from the germline V gene are LNHNV and YYDKDF (reference sequence). The CDR3 spans 15 residues. CDR3 sequence reads: CATSLDADSYNEQFF. CDR3 nucleotide sequence: TGTGCCACCAGCCTGGATGCTGACAGTTACAATGAGCAGTTCTTC.

The chain couples TRBV5-6 to TRBJ1-2; no firm D call. The germline V gene has CDR1 SGHDT and CDR2 YYEEEE. The V and J ends lost 6 bases and 8 bases respectively, with 17 bases between them. There are 13 residues in the CDR3. CDR3 nucleotides: TGTGCCAGCATCCTACCGGGAATAGAGGGCTACACCTTC. Translating gives CASILPGIEGYTF.

The chain is built from TRBV9 and TRBJ2-2; D is unresolved. There are 12 residues in the CDR3. V lost 1 base to trimming and J lost 5 bases, with 3 bases between them. Germline assignment: CDR1 SGDLS and CDR2 YYNGEE. The CDR3: CASSVTTGELFF. CDR3 nucleotide sequence: TGTGCCAGCAGCGTAACTACCGGGGAGCTGTTTTTT.

This sequence joins TRBV7-2 and TRBJ2-7, with TRBD2 identical over 9 bases. Germline values: CDR1 SGHTA, CDR2 FQGNSA. V dropped 2 bases and J dropped 5; count of bases not matched to a gene: 7. The CDR3 has 15 amino acids. The CDR3, as DNA: TGTGCCAGCAGCTTACGTGCGGGAGGGCCTCACGAGCAGTACTTC. This translates into CASSLRAGGPHEQYF. The whole variable domain, remainder taken from reference TRBV7-2 and TRBJ2-7, is GAGVSQSPSNKVTEKGKDVELRCDPISGHTALYWYRQSLGQGLEFLIYFQGNSAPDKSGLPSDRFSAERTGGSVSTLTIQRTQQEDSAVYLCASSLRAGGPHEQYFGPGTRLTVT.

The chain is built from TRBV2 and TRBJ2-5; TRBD1 agrees at 8 bases. Trimming took 8 bases from V and 9 from J; bases not matched to a gene: 14. Germline values: CDR1 SNHLY, CDR2 FYNNEI. This CDR3 comprises 14 residues. The CDR3 loop is CASYPWDRLAAQYF. The CDR3 DNA sequence: TGTGCCAGCTACCCTTGGGACAGGTTGGCGGCCCAGTACTTC.

The chain combines TRBV7-9 with TRBJ2-2, with unresolved D. The CDR3 length is 14 residues. Deletions cut 3 bases from V and 1 base from J, with 6 bases between. In germline, CDR1 is SEHNR, CDR2 FQNEAQ (reference sequence). CDR3 amino acids: CASSFQENTGELFF. The CDR3 bases are TGTGCCAGCAGCTTTCAGGAGAACACCGGGGAGCTGTTTTTT.

The chain combines TRBV27 with TRBJ2-2, with 7 positions matching TRBD2. The junction had 10 bases not matched to a gene; V was cut back by 6 bases and J by 6 bases. The germline gives CDR1 MNHEY, CDR2 SMNVEV (reference sequence). This CDR3 has 15 amino acids. Here the CDR3 DNA reads TGTGCCAGCAGCGCAATGTTAGCGGGTCCCGGGGAGCTGTTTTTT. It codes for CASSAMLAGPGELFF.